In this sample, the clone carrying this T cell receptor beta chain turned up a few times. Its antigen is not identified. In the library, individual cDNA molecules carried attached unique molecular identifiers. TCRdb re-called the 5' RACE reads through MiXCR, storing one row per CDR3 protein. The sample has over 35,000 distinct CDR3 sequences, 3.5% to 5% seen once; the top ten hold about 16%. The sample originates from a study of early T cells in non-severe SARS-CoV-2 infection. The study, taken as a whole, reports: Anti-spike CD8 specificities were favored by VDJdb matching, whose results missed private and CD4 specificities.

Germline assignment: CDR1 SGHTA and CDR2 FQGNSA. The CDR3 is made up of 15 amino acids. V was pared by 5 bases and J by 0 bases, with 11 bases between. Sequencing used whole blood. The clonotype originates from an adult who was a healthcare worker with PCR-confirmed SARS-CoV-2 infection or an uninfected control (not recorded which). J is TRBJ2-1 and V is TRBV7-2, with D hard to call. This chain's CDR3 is CASSPDFNSYNEQFF. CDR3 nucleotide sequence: TGTGCCAGCAGCCCCGATTTTAACTCCTACAATGAGCAGTTCTTC.